This TCR beta chain was obtained from a study of blood T cells in healthy people across ages. Study-wide points: Across the age range, TCR beta diversity per million T cells fell in a roughly linear way.

This CDR3 has 15 amino acids. The germline V gene has CDR1 MGHDK and CDR2 SYGVNS. This clonotype was counted a few times. The antigen is undetermined. It was with a sample-barcoded 5' primer and a J-beta primer mix that a second PCR of roughly 6 to 11 cycles was run. TCRdb re-called the 5' RACE reads through MiXCR, storing one row per CDR3 protein. There are 1.5 million to 2 million distinct CDR3 sequences in the sample; 40% to 55% occur only once, and approximately 2.1% lies in the top ten. This chain uses TRBV25-1 with TRBJ2-4; TRBD1 or TRBD2 may be the D gene (6 bases each). The better agreement between TRBJ2-7 and the DNA end casts doubt on the J call. Input material: blood. The TCR sequence derives from a woman between 35 and 50 years old in good health. DNA of the CDR3: TGTGCCAGCAGTGAACCCTCCACAGGGAGGTACGAGCAGTACTTC. Amino acid sequence: CASSEPSTGRYEQYF.